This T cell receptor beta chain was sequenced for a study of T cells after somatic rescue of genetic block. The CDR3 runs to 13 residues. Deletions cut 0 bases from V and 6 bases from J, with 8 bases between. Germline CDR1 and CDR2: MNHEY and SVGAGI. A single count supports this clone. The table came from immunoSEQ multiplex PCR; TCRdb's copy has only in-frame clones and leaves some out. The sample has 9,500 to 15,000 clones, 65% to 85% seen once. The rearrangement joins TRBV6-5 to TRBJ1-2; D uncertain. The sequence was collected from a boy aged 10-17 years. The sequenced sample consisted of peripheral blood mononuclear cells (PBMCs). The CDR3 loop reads CASSYSPLHGYTF. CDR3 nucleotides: TGTGCCAGCAGTTACTCGCCTTTGCATGGCTACACCTTC.